The T cell receptor (beta chain) under discussion was sequenced for a study of blood T cells in healthy people across ages. Using a J-beta primer mix together with a sample-barcoded 5' primer, a second PCR was run for roughly 6 to 11 cycles. Every sample gave at least 2.5 million paired-end reads containing CDR3. TCRdb fed the 5' RACE reads into MiXCR, producing one record per CDR3 protein. The sample has approximately 800,000 distinct CDR3 sequences; about 25% are singletons. The CDR3 totals 15 residues. With 4 bases removed from V and 0 bases from J, the gap between germline ends came to 12 bases. Germline V gene lookup returns CDR1 SEHNR and CDR2 FQNEAQ (reference sequence). Per-sample PBMC isolation yielded at least 6.5 million cells. These sequences were also reported in another study, on T cells of mothers and their children.

The V and J genes are TRBV7-9 and TRBJ2-5, with D tentatively TRBD1 or TRBD2 (5 bases each). The clonotype comes from a boy under 18 in good health. Sequencing was performed on blood. The CDR3: CASSSGTPYQETQYF. The DNA of the CDR3 is TGTGCCAGCAGCTCCGGGACCCCGTACCAAGAGACCCAGTACTTC. Variable domain in full (rest from reference TRBV7-9 and TRBJ2-5): DTGVSQNPRHKITKRGQNVTFRCDPISEHNRLYWYRQTLGQGPEFLTYFQNEAQLEKSRLLSDRFSAERPKGSFSTLEIQRTEQGDSAMYLCASSSGTPYQETQYFGPGTRLLVL.